Below, 8 T cell receptor beta chains from the same sample are listed, as sequenced in a study of blood T cell repertoires in COVID-19. Sequencing was performed with immunoSEQ multiplex PCR; in TCRdb, only in-frame clones are kept and a portion is missing. The table lists about 320,000 clones, around 85% of them singletons. Sample: PBMCs or T cells enriched from blood (not recorded which). These receptors were collected from a woman aged 25 to 45 who had been exposed to COVID-19.

This rearrangement joins TRBV9 to TRBJ1-4; D may be TRBD1 (6 bases). CDR1 is SGDLS and CDR2 is YYNGEE in the germline V gene. The V gene lost 0 bases and the J gene lost 9 bases, with 15 bases spanning the gap. CDR3 size: 15 residues. In DNA, the CDR3 is TGTGCCAGCAGCGTAGAGATGAACAGGGCTCAAAAACTGTTTTTT. Translation gives CASSVEMNRAQKLFF.

This clone was seen just once. The chain has TRBV29-1 and TRBJ2-7; TRBD1 aligns across 7 bases. CDR1 SQVTM and CDR2 ANQGSEA come from the germline V gene. Trimming took 4 bases from V and 3 from J; bases not matched to a gene: 3. CDR3 length equals 12 residues. DNA of the CDR3: TGCAGCGTTGGGGGACAGTTCTACGAGCAGTACTTC. As protein: CSVGGQFYEQYF.

This chain uses TRBV28 with TRBJ2-1; D unresolved. Germline V lookup: CDR1 MDHEN, CDR2 SYDVKM. This CDR3 comprises 14 residues. V was cut by 6 bases and J by 6 bases, with 15 bases left in between. The CDR3 protein is CASSPPGWSNEQFF. In DNA form, the CDR3 reads TGTGCCAGCAGCCCACCTGGTTGGAGCAATGAGCAGTTCTTC.

V is TRBV28 and J is TRBJ1-1, with a tentative D call TRBD1 (5 bases). V was trimmed by 2 bases and J by 5 bases, leaving 18 bases between them. The CDR3 runs 16 residues. CDR1 and CDR2 (germline): MDHEN, SYDVKM. CDR3 protein: CASSLPLKGLGTEAFF. The CDR3 DNA sequence: TGTGCCAGCAGTTTACCTCTCAAGGGGCTAGGGACTGAAGCTTTCTTT.

The V call is TRBV30, the J call TRBJ2-7, with 8 bases fitting TRBD1. The V gene end was trimmed by 3 bases and the J gene end by 3 bases; junction bases not matched to a gene: 10. CDR1 and CDR2 (germline): GTSNPN, SVGIG (reference sequence). This CDR3 has 15 amino acids. The CDR3: CAWSATGVYVYEQYF. As DNA, the CDR3 is TGTGCCTGGAGCGCGACAGGGGTATACGTCTACGAGCAGTACTTC. Looking up the rest from reference TRBV30 and TRBJ2-7 gives the full variable domain: SQTIHQWPATLVQPVGSPLSLECTVEGTSNPNLYWYRQAAGRGLQLLFYSVGIGQISSEVPQNLSASRPQDRQFILSSKKLLLSDSGFYLCAWSATGVYVYEQYFGPGTRLTVT.

This rearrangement joins TRBV18 to TRBJ1-6, with 11 bases identical to TRBD1. The CDR3 contains 15 residues. CDR1 is KGHSH, CDR2 LQKENI, per germline. V was clipped by 3 bases and J by 5 bases; unmatched bases: 0. CDR3 bases: TGTGCCAGCTCACCGGACAGGGGGCATAATTCACCCCTCCACTTT. Translation: CASSPDRGHNSPLHF.

The chain links TRBV5-4 to TRBJ2-5, with 7 bases that match TRBD1. The V segment lost 2 bases and the J segment 4 bases; nucleotides outside the gene matches: 5. The germline CDR1 and CDR2 sequences are SGHNT and YYREEE (reference sequence). The CDR3 length is 14 residues. CDR3 in amino acids: CASSFRQGRETQYF. The CDR3 DNA reads as TGTGCCAGCAGCTTCCGACAGGGTAGAGAGACCCAGTACTTC.

The CDR3 reads CASSSGTTGELFF. CDR3 nucleotides: TGTGCCAGCAGTTCCGGGACAACCGGGGAGCTGTTTTTT. The rearrangement uses TRBV6-2 or TRBV6-3 and TRBJ2-2, with a weak D call TRBD1 (6 bases). The CDR3 totals 13 residues. From germline, CDR1 is MNHEY and CDR2 SVGEGT. The ends were cut back, 4 bases at V and 5 bases at J, with 8 bases in the middle.